This record covers a single T cell receptor (beta chain). Germline-derived CDR1 and CDR2 are KGHSH and LQKENI. This CDR3 is 13 amino acids long. V lost 7 bases, J lost 4 bases, and 11 bases lay in between. The data stem from a study of blood T cell repertoires in COVID-19. Across the study: Sources were T cells, B-cell-depleted T cells, or PBMCs; the material itself was cDNA or gDNA.

In the source study's methods: Nucleated cell number was recorded as an estimate derived from reference gene primer amplification. The protocol was immunoSEQ multiplex PCR, while the TCRdb copy is restricted to in-frame clones and leaves out a portion. V and J calls and clone size follow that table, whereas D and trimming were derived from the DNA. This table has under 200,000 clones, around 80% appearing once. The age range of participants was 18 to 89 years, with residence in more than 20 US areas. Participant-reported clinical history was the basis for cohort assignment. The material sequenced was PBMCs or T cells enriched from blood (not recorded which). The sequence derives from a woman aged 60-75 years who had recovered from COVID-19. V gene TRBV18 combines with J gene TRBJ2-1; D perhaps matches TRBD2 (6 bases). The DNA of the CDR3 is TGTGCCAGCTTAGCGGAGACATACAATGAGCAGTTCTTC. It codes for CASLAETYNEQFF.